In this sample, the clone carrying this TCR beta chain turned up a few times. The record originates from a study of blood T cells in healthy people across ages. Next came a second PCR, run for about 6 to 11 cycles, which used a sample-barcoded 5' primer along with a J-beta primer mix. Each cDNA was tagged by a template-switch adaptor containing 12 random nucleotides. TCRdb processed the 5' RACE reads anew with MiXCR; each CDR3 protein has one entry. The sample yields fewer than 950,000 distinct CDR3 sequences, 30% to 45% seen once. This receptor was identified in a man in his late teens or twenties in good health. Sample: blood.

As DNA, the CDR3 is TGTGCCAGCAGTTTGCAGGGGGCGGGCACCGGGGAGCTGTTTTTT. It yields the protein CASSLQGAGTGELFF. The gene calls are TRBV12-3 or TRBV12-4 and TRBJ2-2; TRBD1 aligns across 8 bases. Trimming at V came to 3 bases and at J to 4 bases, leaving 4 bases not matched to a gene. This CDR3 has 15 amino acids.